This T cell receptor beta chain emerged from a study of blood T cell repertoires in COVID-19. This table comes from immunoSEQ multiplex PCR, and its TCRdb copy is limited to in-frame clones, with some not included. The repertoire holds some 130,000 clones, with more than 70% as singletons. The J segment lost 6 bases and the V segment lost 1 base, leaving 9 bases of the junction unmatched. Germline V gene lookup returns CDR1 SGHNT and CDR2 YYREEE (reference sequence). The CDR3 covers 15 residues. V gene TRBV5-4 combines with J gene TRBJ2-7; 8 nucleotides agree with TRBD1. This TCR was sampled from a man over 45 with acute or convalescent COVID-19. Sequenced sample: peripheral blood. The chain's CDR3 is CASSLTVRQGSEQYF. The CDR3 coding sequence is TGTGCCAGCAGCTTGACGGTTCGACAGGGGAGCGAGCAGTACTTC.